These 32 T cell receptor beta chains were sequenced from one sample in a study of blood T cell repertoires in COVID-19. Clones were sequenced by immunoSEQ multiplex PCR, and TCRdb holds only the in-frame ones, with some missing. In the table there are around 120,000 clones, 70% to 90% of which are singletons. The sequencing input was peripheral blood. The receptors were sampled from a human donor in a cohort sampled during active COVID-19.

V usage is TRBV5-1 and J usage is TRBJ1-1; TRBD1 might be the D (6 bases). Germline assignment: CDR1 SGHRS and CDR2 YFSETQ. V lost 3 bases and J lost 4, with 13 bases in between. This CDR3 comprises 14 residues. The chain's CDR3 is CASSWGRTGTEAFF. CDR3 nucleotide sequence: TGCGCCAGCAGCTGGGGGCGGACGGGCACTGAAGCTTTCTTT.

The chain is built from TRBV9 and TRBJ2-1; 13 bases match TRBD2. Germline CDR1 SGDLS, CDR2 YYNGEE. The CDR3 length is 15 residues. After removal of 3 bases from V and 10 bases from J, the junction contained 7 bases not matched to a gene. CDR3 nucleotides: TGTGCCAGCAGCGCGTCACTAGCGGGGGGGCAGGAGCAGTTCTTC. Residues: CASSASLAGGQEQFF.

The J gene is TRBJ1-6, the V gene TRBV6-5; D is ambiguous. The length of the CDR3 is 13 residues. V was shortened by 2 bases and J by 16 bases, with 15 bases between the two germline ends. CDR1 MNHEY and CDR2 SVGAGI come from the germline V gene. CDR3 nucleotide sequence: TGTGCCAGCAGTTACCCAGGCAGTAGTAAACTCCACTTT. Amino acids: CASSYPGSSKLHF.

The V and J genes are TRBV7-2 and TRBJ2-1; 7 bases line up with TRBD2. V was clipped by 0 bases and J by 4 bases; unmatched bases: 3. CDR1 is SGHTA and CDR2 is FQGNSA in the germline V gene. The CDR3 contains 15 residues. Here the CDR3 reads CASSLASGQYNEQFF. The CDR3 DNA is TGTGCCAGCAGCTTAGCTAGCGGGCAATACAATGAGCAGTTCTTC.

The CDR3 region is CASSLSSGSNTGELFF. The CDR3 DNA follows: TGTGCCAGCAGCCTATCTAGCGGGAGCAACACCGGGGAGCTGTTTTTT. The chain joins TRBV27 to TRBJ2-2; 10 bases are a match to TRBD2. Losses at the gene ends were 6 bases for V and 2 bases for J; bases not matched to a gene: 6. CDR1 and CDR2 (germline): MNHEY, SMNVEV (reference sequence). The length of the CDR3 is 16 residues.

The chain combines TRBV5-4 with TRBJ2-4; TRBD2 aligns across 8 bases. The CDR3 runs 17 residues. The germline V gene encodes CDR1 SGHNT and CDR2 YYREEE (reference sequence). After removal of 4 bases from V and 0 bases from J, the junction contained 9 bases not matched to a gene. The CDR3 DNA is TGTGCCAGCAGCAACCTTGTAGCGGGACTAGCCAAAAACATTCAGTACTTC. Protein sequence: CASSNLVAGLAKNIQYF. The whole variable domain, filled in from reference TRBV5-4 and TRBJ2-4, reads ETGVTQSPTHLIKTRGQQVTLRCSSQSGHNTVSWYQQALGQGPQFIFQYYREEENGRGNFPPRFSGLQFPNYSSELNVNALELDDSALYLCASSNLVAGLAKNIQYFGAGTRLSVL.

This rearrangement joins TRBV5-1 to TRBJ2-4; 8 positions agree with TRBD1. Looked up from germline, CDR1 is SGHRS and CDR2 is YFSETQ. The length of the CDR3 is 14 residues. V shed 4 bases and J 7 bases; nucleotides not matched to a gene: 7. Here the CDR3 reads CASSAGQGGNIQYF. CDR3 sequence (DNA): TGCGCCAGCAGCGCAGGACAGGGAGGTAACATTCAGTACTTC.

CDR3 nucleotide sequence: TGTGCCAGCAGCTTCCGGGACAGGGGGCTTGGTTCGACTGAAGCTTTCTTT. Translating it yields CASSFRDRGLGSTEAFF. The genes are TRBV7-6 and TRBJ1-1; 12 bases match TRBD1. V dropped 3 bases and J dropped 5; count of bases not matched to a gene: 10. This CDR3 has 17 residues. From germline, CDR1 is SGHVS and CDR2 FNYEAQ.

The rearrangement joins TRBV24-1 to TRBJ1-2, with TRBD1 matching 7 bases. The length of the CDR3 is 14 residues. CDR1 and CDR2 from the germline V gene are KGHDR and SFDVKD. V lost 4 bases and J lost 4; bases outside the gene matches: 5. CDR3 coding DNA: TGTGCCACCAGTGAGCGCCGGGACAGCTATGGCTACACCTTC. Its translation is CATSERRDSYGYTF.

This chain links TRBV6-5 with TRBJ2-7; 8 nucleotides line up with TRBD1. The CDR3 sequence is 11 residues long. The ends lost 5 bases at V and 7 bases at J; junction bases unmatched: 1. Germline values: CDR1 MNHEY, CDR2 SVGAGI. DNA of the CDR3: TGTGCCAGCAGTACAGGGGGGGAGCAGTACTTC. Translation gives CASSTGGEQYF.

The chain has TRBV13 and TRBJ1-3; TRBD1 matches at 7 bases. The length of the CDR3 is 13 residues. After removal of 3 bases from V and 8 bases from J, the junction contained 4 bases not matched to a gene. Looked up from germline, CDR1 is PRHDT and CDR2 is FYEKMQ (reference sequence). For the CDR3, the DNA is TGTGCCAGCAGCTTGAACAGGGGAGACACCATATATTTT. The encoded protein is CASSLNRGDTIYF.

This chain links TRBV11-3 with TRBJ2-1; 7 bases line up with TRBD2. Germline CDR1 is SGHNT and CDR2 is YENEEA. Trimming cost V 3 bases and J 9 bases; bases outside gene matches: 8. This CDR3 has 14 amino acids. The CDR3 coding sequence is TGTGCCAGCAGCTTCGGCGGGAGAGAGGGTGAGCAGTTCTTC. Amino acids: CASSFGGREGEQFF. Variable domain in full (rest from reference TRBV11-3 and TRBJ2-1): EAGVVQSPRYKIIEKKQPVAFWCNPISGHNTLYWYLQNLGQGPELLIRYENEEAVDDSQLPKDRFSAERLKGVDSTLKIQPAELGDSAVYLCASSFGGREGEQFFGPGTRLTVL.

The CDR3 spells CASSYRDQRNTGELFF. The CDR3 region has the DNA TGTGCCAGCAGTTACCGTGATCAGCGGAACACCGGGGAGCTGTTTTTT. The chain recombines TRBV6-5 with TRBJ2-2; D is ambiguous. Germline V gives CDR1 MNHEY, CDR2 SVGAGI. The CDR3 spans 16 residues. V shed 2 bases and J shed 1 base, with 11 bases lying between them.

The chain has TRBV13 and TRBJ2-2, with D perhaps matching TRBD2 (6 bases). The CDR3 contains 14 residues. Trimming stripped 5 bases from V and 8 bases from J, with 15 bases between. The germline CDR1 and CDR2 sequences are PRHDT and FYEKMQ (reference sequence). CDR3 nucleotides: TGTGCCAGCAGCGCCGACGGGGGATCAGGGGAGCTGTTTTTT. Its translation is CASSADGGSGELFF.

This clone was counted once. The V gene is TRBV12-3 or TRBV12-4, the J gene TRBJ2-3, with D possibly TRBD1 on 6 matching bases. V was clipped by 6 bases and J by 10 bases, with 17 bases between them. CDR3 length: 13 amino acids. CDR3 bases: TGTGCCAGCAGCTCCACACAGGGTCCTGCGCAGTATTTT. Translation: CASSSTQGPAQYF.

This clone was detected a few times. CDR3 sequence reads: CASSLGDTRDRDNYGYTF. The CDR3 DNA follows: TGTGCCAGCAGCTTAGGGGACACCCGGGACAGGGATAACTATGGCTACACCTTC. V gene TRBV7-9 combines with J gene TRBJ1-2; 9 bases are a match to TRBD1. Per germline, CDR1 SEHNR and CDR2 FQNEAQ (reference sequence). Germline trimming cut 1 base from V and 1 base from J; bases unmatched to any gene: 10. CDR3 length: 18 amino acids.

V is TRBV7-2 and J is TRBJ1-1, with a weak D call TRBD1 (5 bases). The V gene's germline CDR1 is SGHTA and CDR2 FQGNSA. V was shortened by 1 base and J by 6 bases, with 9 bases between the two germline ends. The CDR3 totals 13 residues. CDR3 loop: CASSLEWGAEAFF. CDR3 DNA sequence: TGTGCCAGCAGCTTAGAATGGGGGGCTGAAGCTTTCTTT.

V is TRBV28 and J is TRBJ2-1; D might be TRBD2 (6 bases). Trimming stripped 5 bases from V and 6 bases from J, with 26 bases between. This CDR3 region has 18 residues. The V gene's germline CDR1 is MDHEN and CDR2 SYDVKM. CDR3 DNA: TGTGCCAGCAGTCAAAGGGGCGGGACGATGGTGGGGGGCAATGAGCAGTTCTTC. Translated: CASSQRGGTMVGGNEQFF. Complete variable domain (other parts from reference TRBV28 and TRBJ2-1): DVKVTQSSRYLVKRTGEKVFLECVQDMDHENMFWYRQDPGLGLRLIYFSYDVKMKEKGDIPEGYSVSREKKERFSLILESASTNQTSMYLCASSQRGGTMVGGNEQFFGPGTRLTVL.

The chain links TRBV27 to TRBJ2-3; D ambiguous. The CDR3 covers 14 residues. With 1 base removed from V and 5 bases from J, the gap between germline ends came to 10 bases. The germline gives CDR1 MNHEY, CDR2 SMNVEV (reference sequence). CDR3 nucleotides: TGTGCCAGCAGTTTATATCCACGAGGAGATACGCAGTATTTT. This encodes CASSLYPRGDTQYF.

The J gene is TRBJ2-7, the V gene TRBV27; maybe TRBD2 (6 bases). The V end lost 2 bases, the J end lost 12 bases, and 14 bases lay between the germline ends. Germline V gene lookup returns CDR1 MNHEY and CDR2 SMNVEV (reference sequence). The CDR3 runs 12 residues. Written as DNA, the CDR3 is TGTGCCAGCAGTTTACGGGACTCCTCTCTGTACTTC. Translation gives CASSLRDSSLYF.

This chain links TRBV5-4 with TRBJ2-5, with D tentatively TRBD2 (7 bases). Trimming removed 4 bases from V and 3 bases from J, with 16 bases in between. The CDR3 runs to 15 residues. The V gene's germline CDR1 is SGHNT and CDR2 YYREEE (reference sequence). The CDR3 sequence: CASSLRTGREETQYF. CDR3 nucleotide sequence: TGTGCCAGCAGCCTGAGAACAGGGAGGGAAGAGACCCAGTACTTC.

This sequence joins TRBV24-1 and TRBJ2-3, with D perhaps TRBD1 (6 bases). V shed 3 bases and J shed 4 bases, with 13 bases lying between them. In germline, CDR1 is KGHDR, CDR2 SFDVKD. This CDR3 region has 15 residues. The DNA for the CDR3 is TGTGCCACCAGTGATCCTCGACAGGCGGCAGATACGCAGTATTTT. Protein: CATSDPRQAADTQYF.

With regard to this clone: Relative to the germline gene, one junction end is altered; a read error may explain this. Other DNA sequences of this sample code for an identical CDR3. V is TRBV14 and J is TRBJ2-7, with D possibly being TRBD2 (5 bases). Germline CDR1 reads SGHDN; CDR2 reads FVKESK. The CDR3 consists of 16 residues. CDR3 amino acids: CASSQTLSGPSYEQYF. In DNA form, the CDR3 reads TGTGCCAGTAGCCAGACGTTGAGCGGTCCCTCCTACGAGCAGTACTTC.

The chain is built from TRBV10-2 and TRBJ2-5, with 9 bases fitting TRBD1. The CDR3 extends over 15 amino acids. CDR1 WSHSY and CDR2 SAAADI come from the germline V gene. J was trimmed by 7 bases and V by 8 bases; bases with no gene match: 14. The CDR3, as DNA: TGCGCCAGCCAGCTACAGACAGGGGGGACGGGGACCCAGTACTTC. Amino acids: CASQLQTGGTGTQYF.

The V and J genes are TRBV24-1 and TRBJ2-2; TRBD1 is a possible D gene (6 bases). Germline CDR1 is KGHDR and CDR2 is SFDVKD. The CDR3 sequence is 16 residues long. Deletions cut 8 bases from V and 4 bases from J, with 19 bases between. The CDR3: CATTSSLQGGTGELFF. In nucleotides, the CDR3 is TGTGCCACCACTTCATCCTTACAGGGTGGCACCGGGGAGCTGTTTTTT.

The V gene is TRBV4-1, the J gene TRBJ1-5; 7 bases are a match to TRBD1. The CDR3 consists of 16 residues. The V segment lost 0 bases and the J segment 6 bases; nucleotides outside the gene matches: 8. Germline loops: CDR1 MGHRA, CDR2 YSYEKL. CDR3 protein: CASSQEATGHAQPQHF. In DNA form, the CDR3 reads TGCGCCAGCAGCCAAGAAGCGACAGGGCACGCTCAGCCCCAGCATTTT.

This clone occurred once. The chain has TRBV15 and TRBJ2-1; 10 nucleotides line up with TRBD1. The J segment lost 10 bases and the V segment lost 0 bases, leaving 12 bases of the junction unmatched. CDR1 is LNHNV, CDR2 YYDKDF, per germline (reference sequence). There are 17 residues in the CDR3. Written as DNA, the CDR3 is TGTGCCACCAGCAGAGATTTAAGGACAGGGGGTTTTGGGGAGCAGTTCTTC. Its protein product is CATSRDLRTGGFGEQFF.

The gene calls are TRBV24-1 and TRBJ2-3; 9 bases line up with TRBD2. Per the germline V gene, CDR1 is KGHDR and CDR2 is SFDVKD. This CDR3 is built from 15 residues. With 4 bases clipped from V and 4 bases from J, the junction kept 5 bases outside the gene matches. CDR3 region: CATSDQREVADTQYF. DNA for the CDR3: TGTGCCACCAGTGACCAGCGGGAGGTTGCAGATACGCAGTATTTT.

The J gene is TRBJ2-3, the V gene TRBV4-1, with TRBD2 identical over 7 bases. Trimming took 4 bases from V and 3 from J; bases not matched to a gene: 7. CDR3 length: 15 residues. CDR1 MGHRA and CDR2 YSYEKL come from the germline V gene. The CDR3 spells CASSLGGVRTDTQYF. CDR3 bases: TGCGCCAGCAGCCTGGGGGGGGTTCGGACAGATACGCAGTATTTT.

The CDR3 nucleotides are TGTGCCTGGAGGGATGGGGCCCGGAATTCACCCCTCCACTTT. Protein sequence: CAWRDGARNSPLHF. The chain links TRBV30 to TRBJ1-6, with a weak D call TRBD1 (5 bases). CDR3 length: 14 amino acids. Trimming shortened V by 3 bases and J by 7 bases, and 13 bases separated the two germline ends. Germline V gene sequence: CDR1 GTSNPN, CDR2 SVGIG (reference sequence).

The rearrangement uses TRBV11-2 and TRBJ1-2, with D possibly matching TRBD1 (6 bases). Germline CDR1 and CDR2: SGHAT and FQNNGV. Trimming took off 5 bases at V and 7 bases at J, with 17 bases between the two ends. The CDR3 sequence is 14 residues long. For the CDR3, the DNA is TGTGCCAGCAGCCCGCAGGGGCCCTTCTCTGGCTACACCTTC. It translates to CASSPQGPFSGYTF.

The chain employs TRBV6-5 and TRBJ2-7, with D unclear. The CDR3 consists of 12 residues. Trimming took off 8 bases at V and 6 bases at J, with 14 bases between the two ends. Germline V lookup: CDR1 MNHEY, CDR2 SVGAGI. The CDR3 DNA sequence: TGTGCCAGCCTTCCCAATAGTCGCGAGCAGTACTTC. Its translation is CASLPNSREQYF.